The clone carrying this T cell receptor beta chain was picked up many times. V was clipped by 3 bases and J by 6 bases, with 10 bases between them. The CDR3 totals 13 residues. Germline V gene sequence: CDR1 LGHNA, CDR2 YSLEER. MiXCR was run by TCRdb on the RT-PCR reads, yielding one entry per CDR3 protein. The sample has more than 600,000 distinct CDR3 sequences, 13% to 15% seen once. This sequence was found in a female donor in good health, serving as a healthy control. This chain connects TRBV4-3 to TRBJ2-3, with unresolved D. The sequenced material came from memory CD4+ T cells from blood. The CDR3 region is CASSQSIMDTQYF. In DNA, the CDR3 is TGCGCCAGCAGCCAGAGTATTATGGATACGCAGTATTTT.